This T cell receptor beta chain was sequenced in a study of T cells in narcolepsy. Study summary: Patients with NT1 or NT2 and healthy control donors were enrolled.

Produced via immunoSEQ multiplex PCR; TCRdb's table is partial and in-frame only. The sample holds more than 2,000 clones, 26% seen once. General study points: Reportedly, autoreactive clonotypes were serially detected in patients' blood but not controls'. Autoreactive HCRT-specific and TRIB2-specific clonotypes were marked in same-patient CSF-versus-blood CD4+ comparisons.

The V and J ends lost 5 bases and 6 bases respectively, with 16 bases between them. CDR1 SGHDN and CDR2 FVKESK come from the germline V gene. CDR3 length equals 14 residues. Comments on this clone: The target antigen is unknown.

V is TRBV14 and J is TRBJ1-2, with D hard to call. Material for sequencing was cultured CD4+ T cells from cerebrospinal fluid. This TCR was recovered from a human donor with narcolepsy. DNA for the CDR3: TGTGCCAGCAGCAAGATCGCGCTGGGCCATGGCTACACCTTC. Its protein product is CASSKIALGHGYTF.